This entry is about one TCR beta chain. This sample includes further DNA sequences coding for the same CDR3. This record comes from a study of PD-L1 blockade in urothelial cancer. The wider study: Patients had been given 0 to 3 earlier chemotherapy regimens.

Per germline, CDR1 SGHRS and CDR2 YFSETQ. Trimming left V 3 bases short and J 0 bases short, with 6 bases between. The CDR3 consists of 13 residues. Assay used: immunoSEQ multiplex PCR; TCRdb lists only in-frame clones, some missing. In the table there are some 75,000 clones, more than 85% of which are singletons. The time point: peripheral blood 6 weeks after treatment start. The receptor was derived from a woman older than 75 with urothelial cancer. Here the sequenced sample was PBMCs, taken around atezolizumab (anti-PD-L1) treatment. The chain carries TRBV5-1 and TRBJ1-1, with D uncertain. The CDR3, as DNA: TGCGCCAGCAGCTCGAGTATGAACACTGAAGCTTTCTTT. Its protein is CASSSSMNTEAFF.